These 25 T cell receptor beta chains were sequenced from one sample in a study of regulatory T cells. Amplification used 52 TRBV primers and 13 TRBJ primers. The protocol was immunoSEQ multiplex PCR, while the TCRdb copy is restricted to in-frame clones and leaves out a portion. The profile shows some 1,100 clones, 87% of them singletons. The study, taken as a whole, reports: Compared with autologous conventional CD4+ cells and control regulatory cells, CD3G-deficient regulatory T cells showed reduced diversity.

These receptors have no identified antigens. Specimen: CD4+ Tregs sorted from blood. The source of these receptors is a person aged 30-39 years with CD3G deficiency.

CDR3 sequence reads: CASSYKGVRTEAFF. In nucleotides, the CDR3 is TGTGCCAGCAGTTACAAAGGGGTTCGCACTGAAGCTTTCTTT. This sequence joins TRBV6-6 and TRBJ1-1; D perhaps matches TRBD1 (5 bases). V lost 2 bases, J lost 4 bases, and 11 bases lay in between. Germline-derived CDR1 and CDR2 are MNHNY and SVGAGI (reference sequence). The CDR3 runs 14 residues.

This clone was picked up one time. V gene TRBV19 combines with J gene TRBJ2-2, with a possible D match to TRBD1 (6 bases). This CDR3 contains 14 residues. V was cut by 7 bases and J by 1 base, with 10 bases left in between. Germline CDR1 and CDR2: LNHDA and SQIVND (reference sequence). The CDR3 is CASNPTGNTGELFF. The DNA for the CDR3 is TGTGCCAGTAACCCGACAGGGAACACCGGGGAGCTGTTTTTT.

CDR3 DNA: TGTGCCAGCAGGACCCTCTATGGCTACACCTTC. It codes for CASRTLYGYTF. This chain joins TRBV6-1 and TRBJ1-2; no reliable D call. CDR3 length equals 11 residues. Per the germline V gene, CDR1 is MNHNS and CDR2 is SASEGT. V dropped 6 bases and J dropped 4 bases, with 6 bases sitting between them.

This clone was detected only once. V and J are TRBV18 and TRBJ2-1, with a weak D call TRBD1 (6 bases). Germline V lookup: CDR1 KGHSH, CDR2 LQKENI. The CDR3 loop spans 13 amino acids. The V end was cut by 6 bases, the J end by 9 bases, with 15 bases between. The DNA of the CDR3 is TGTGCCAGCTCGCAACTAGGGGACACTGAGCAGTTCTTC. The encoded protein is CASSQLGDTEQFF.

The chain combines TRBV28 with TRBJ2-5; D is unclear. The J call is uncertain, as TRBJ2-7 better fits the DNA end. The CDR3 has 12 amino acids. Per germline, CDR1 MDHEN and CDR2 SYDVKM. The CDR3 DNA reads as TGTGCCAGCAGTTCACTTACCTACGAGCAGTACTTC. Encoded protein: CASSSLTYEQYF.

This CDR3 reads CASSLVGGQGEQYF. In DNA form, the CDR3 reads TGTGCCAGCAGCTTAGTGGGTGGACAGGGCGAGCAGTACTTC. The rearrangement links TRBV7-9 to TRBJ2-7; 8 bases match TRBD1. From germline, CDR1 is SEHNR and CDR2 FQNEAQ (reference sequence). This CDR3 contains 14 residues. The trim removed 1 base at V and 6 bases at J, leaving 5 bases unmatched.

In this sample, this clone turned up once. The chain uses TRBV27 and TRBJ2-5; D uncertain. Trimming took 2 bases from V and 1 from J, leaving 8 bases between them. Germline values: CDR1 MNHEY, CDR2 SMNVEV (reference sequence). The CDR3 consists of 14 residues. The CDR3 is CASSLVSTQETQYF. The CDR3, as DNA: TGTGCCAGCAGTTTAGTCTCAACCCAAGAGACCCAGTACTTC.

The table lists this clone with a count of one. The chain links TRBV6-6 to TRBJ1-1, with a weak D call TRBD1 (6 bases). Per the germline V gene, CDR1 is MNHNY and CDR2 is SVGAGI (reference sequence). The V end was cut by 2 bases, the J end by 4 bases, with 14 bases between. The CDR3 length is 15 residues. The CDR3 DNA reads as TGTGCCAGCAGTTACGGGGGGCGGAGGGTCACTGAAGCTTTCTTT. Amino acids: CASSYGGRRVTEAFF.

The chain recombines TRBV28 with TRBJ1-2, with D hard to call. The CDR3 is 13 residues long. V shed 9 bases and J shed 8 bases, with 19 bases lying between them. CDR1 is MDHEN, CDR2 SYDVKM, per germline. The CDR3 reads CASLSPAGTGYTF. CDR3 sequence (DNA): TGTGCCAGTCTGTCCCCGGCTGGCACAGGCTACACCTTC.

The chain joins TRBV28 to TRBJ2-7; TRBD2 matches 8 bases. With 5 bases clipped from V and 7 bases from J, the junction kept 16 bases outside the gene matches. This CDR3 is 16 amino acids long. Germline V gene lookup returns CDR1 MDHEN and CDR2 SYDVKM. CDR3 in amino acids: CASSPARAGARREQYF. The CDR3 DNA reads TGTGCCAGCAGTCCCGCCCGAGCGGGGGCTCGCAGGGAGCAGTACTTC.

The chain joins TRBV6-1 to TRBJ2-1; D remains ambiguous. Germline CDR1 MNHNS, CDR2 SASEGT. The germline V and J ends were trimmed by 6 bases and 0 bases, with 6 bases remaining between them. The CDR3 loop spans 13 amino acids. The CDR3 here is CASRLYSYNEQFF. Written as DNA, the CDR3 is TGTGCCAGCAGGCTGTACTCCTACAATGAGCAGTTCTTC.

This chain links TRBV5-5 with TRBJ2-1, with 8 bases fitting TRBD1. V was clipped by 1 base and J by 7 bases; unmatched bases: 22. From germline, CDR1 is SGHKS and CDR2 YYEKEE (reference sequence). CDR3 length: 20 residues. CDR3 amino acids: CASSLYMGGTGVFLRNEQFF. CDR3 nucleotide sequence: TGTGCCAGCAGCTTGTATATGGGCGGGACAGGAGTTTTTTTAAGGAATGAGCAGTTCTTC.

The chain couples TRBV27 to TRBJ1-1; 7 bases are shared with TRBD1. Losses at the gene ends were 2 bases for V and 7 bases for J; bases not matched to a gene: 4. CDR1 and CDR2 (germline): MNHEY, SMNVEV (reference sequence). There are 13 residues in the CDR3. The CDR3 sequence: CASSLRTGSEAFF. CDR3 in DNA: TGTGCCAGCAGTTTAAGGACAGGCAGTGAAGCTTTCTTT.

This clone was seen only a few times. The chain recombines TRBV7-9 with TRBJ2-5; the D gene is possibly TRBD2 (7 bases). Trimming removed 2 bases from V and 0 bases from J, with 19 bases in between. From germline, CDR1 is SEHNR and CDR2 FQNEAQ (reference sequence). This CDR3 contains 18 residues. The CDR3 loop reads CASSLSRGGARDQETQYF. In DNA form, the CDR3 reads TGTGCCAGCAGCTTATCACGTGGGGGGGCAAGGGACCAAGAGACCCAGTACTTC.

This clone came up a few times. The chain is built from TRBV7-9 and TRBJ2-6; possible D gene TRBD1, 6 bases. The germline CDR1 and CDR2 sequences are SEHNR and FQNEAQ (reference sequence). The CDR3 length is 17 residues. The V and J ends lost 2 bases and 2 bases respectively, with 13 bases between them. The CDR3 sequence is CASSLRPAGAGANVLTF. The DNA for the CDR3 is TGTGCCAGCAGCTTAAGGCCCGCAGGGGCTGGGGCCAACGTCCTGACTTTC.

V and J are TRBV19 and TRBJ1-1, with 7 bases lining up with TRBD1. The ends lost 4 bases at V and 3 bases at J; junction bases unmatched: 2. The germline CDR1 and CDR2 sequences are LNHDA and SQIVND (reference sequence). The CDR3 has 13 amino acids. Here the CDR3 reads CASSKQGHTEAFF. The CDR3 DNA reads as TGTGCCAGTAGTAAACAGGGGCACACTGAAGCTTTCTTT.

This sequence joins TRBV7-8 and TRBJ2-1; possibly TRBD1 or TRBD2 for D (6 bases each). The germline V and J ends were trimmed by 2 bases and 6 bases, with 14 bases remaining between them. This CDR3 is built from 15 residues. The germline gives CDR1 SGHVS, CDR2 FQNEAQ. In DNA, the CDR3 is TGTGCCAGCAGCTTACTGGAACAGGGACTCAATGAGCAGTTCTTC. This sequence encodes CASSLLEQGLNEQFF.

The rearrangement links TRBV6-1 to TRBJ1-2; D unclear. This CDR3 is 11 amino acids long. Trimming removed 3 bases from V and 10 bases from J, with 9 bases in between. Looked up from germline, CDR1 is MNHNS and CDR2 is SASEGT. Here the CDR3 reads CASSEWRVYTF. CDR3 bases: TGTGCCAGCAGTGAGTGGCGGGTCTACACCTTC.

This sequence joins TRBV6-1 and TRBJ2-2; a possible D gene is TRBD1 (5 bases). Germline-derived CDR1 and CDR2 are MNHNS and SASEGT. V dropped 4 bases and J dropped 5 bases, with 11 bases sitting between them. CDR3 length equals 14 residues. CDR3 in amino acids: CASSALPGTGELFF. CDR3 bases: TGTGCCAGCAGTGCACTCCCAGGGACCGGGGAGCTGTTTTTT.

The V gene is TRBV6-1, the J gene TRBJ2-7; 8 positions match TRBD1. This CDR3 region has 15 residues. Germline V CDR1 and CDR2: MNHNS, SASEGT. V was clipped by 2 bases and J by 3 bases; unmatched bases: 6. The DNA of the CDR3 is TGTGCCAGCAGTGAACCAGGACAGGGCGGCTACGAGCAGTACTTC. Residues: CASSEPGQGGYEQYF.

This sequence joins TRBV25-1 and TRBJ2-7, with 7 bases identical to TRBD1. CDR1 MGHDK and CDR2 SYGVNS come from the germline V gene. The CDR3 is made up of 13 amino acids. With V trimmed by 7 bases and J by 5 bases, 8 bases remained unmatched. The CDR3 is CASTRDSMDEQYF. Here the CDR3 DNA reads TGTGCCAGCACCCGGGACAGTATGGACGAGCAGTACTTC.

The rearrangement uses TRBV28 and TRBJ2-1; TRBD2 matches 15 bases. The CDR3 runs 16 residues. CDR1 and CDR2 (germline): MDHEN, SYDVKM. The J segment lost 7 bases and the V segment lost 10 bases, leaving 11 bases of the junction unmatched. This chain's CDR3 is CATSGLAGGRRNEQFF. The CDR3 DNA reads TGTGCCACCTCAGGACTAGCGGGGGGGCGGAGGAATGAGCAGTTCTTC.

The rearrangement joins TRBV5-1 to TRBJ1-1; D remains unclear. CDR3 length equals 15 residues. The germline CDR1 and CDR2 sequences are SGHRS and YFSETQ. Trimming removed 4 bases from V and 0 bases from J, with 13 bases in between. CDR3 residues: CASSPDSTLNTEAFF. The CDR3 DNA sequence: TGCGCCAGCAGCCCGGATAGTACCTTGAACACTGAAGCTTTCTTT.

V and J are TRBV6-5 and TRBJ1-1; a possible D gene is TRBD1 (6 bases). The V end lost 7 bases, the J end lost 2 bases, and 17 bases lay between the germline ends. From germline, CDR1 is MNHEY and CDR2 SVGAGI. This CDR3 is built from 15 residues. The CDR3 region is CASKKGGRGNTEAFF. The CDR3 DNA reads TGTGCCAGCAAAAAGGGGGGAAGGGGCAACACTGAAGCTTTCTTT.

In its sample, this clone was seen a few times. V and J are TRBV5-1 and TRBJ1-1, with 7 bases lining up with TRBD1. The V gene end was trimmed by 5 bases and the J gene end by 1 base; junction bases not matched to a gene: 5. The CDR3 consists of 14 residues. Germline V gene lookup returns CDR1 SGHRS and CDR2 YFSETQ. The CDR3, as DNA: TGCGCCAGCAGTCAGGGGACAGCGAACACTGAAGCTTTCTTT. It translates to CASSQGTANTEAFF.